This is a list of T cell receptor beta chains from one sample in a study of T cell responses to AZD1222 COVID-19 vaccine. TCRdb keeps only in-frame clones here, not all; method: immunoSEQ multiplex PCR. The table shows roughly 150,000 clones, with roughly 91% occurring only once. This specimen was peripheral blood, taken on day 0 of AZD1222 vaccination. The source of these receptors is an adult in good health. Both conserved end residues are part of each CDR3. Each record gives: J gene, V gene, D gene, clone size, CDR3 DNA, CDR3 protein. The D gene is left open where the match is weak. Clone sizes are given selectively: once, few, many, or a class where the clone is expanded.

j_call: TRBJ1-6; v_call: TRBV10-3; d_call: -; clone_size: -; cdr3_nt: TGTGCCATATCCAACAGGGACGCTAATTCACCCCTCCACTTT; cdr3_aa: CAISNRDANSPLHF
j_call: TRBJ1-4; v_call: TRBV15; d_call: -; clone_size: -; cdr3_nt: TGTGCCACCAGCAGAGATAGCCAGTATGGGGAAAAACTGTTTTTT; cdr3_aa: CATSRDSQYGEKLFF
j_call: TRBJ2-7; v_call: TRBV7-2; d_call: -; clone_size: -; cdr3_nt: TGTGCCAGCAGCTTAGAGCTAGGAGGGGGGGCCAACGAGCAGTACTTC; cdr3_aa: CASSLELGGGANEQYF
j_call: TRBJ2-7; v_call: TRBV7-9; d_call: -; clone_size: once; cdr3_nt: TGTGCCAGCAGCCCTTCAGGGTTGCCCTACGAGCAGTACTTC; cdr3_aa: CASSPSGLPYEQYF
j_call: TRBJ1-2; v_call: TRBV7-2; d_call: -; clone_size: -; cdr3_nt: TGTGCCAGCAGCTTAGTCGGAATTATGAGTGAGGGCTACACCTTC; cdr3_aa: CASSLVGIMSEGYTF
j_call: TRBJ2-7; v_call: TRBV10-3; d_call: TRBD1; clone_size: -; cdr3_nt: TGTGCCTCGGGACAGCCCTACGAGCAGTACTTC; cdr3_aa: CASGQPYEQYF
j_call: TRBJ2-7; v_call: TRBV5-1; d_call: TRBD2; clone_size: -; cdr3_nt: TGCGCCAGCAGCTTGGGTCCGACTAGCGGTAAAGCGGGGGAGCAGTACTTC; cdr3_aa: CASSLGPTSGKAGEQYF
j_call: TRBJ1-5; v_call: TRBV27; d_call: TRBD1; clone_size: -; cdr3_nt: TGTGCCAGCAGTGAGGGGACAGGGGGTAATCAGCCCCAGCATTTT; cdr3_aa: CASSEGTGGNQPQHF
j_call: TRBJ1-1; v_call: TRBV6-5; d_call: -; clone_size: -; cdr3_nt: TGTGCCAGCAGCTACCGGGTGAACACTGAAGCTTTCTTT; cdr3_aa: CASSYRVNTEAFF
j_call: TRBJ2-5; v_call: TRBV5-6; d_call: -; clone_size: -; cdr3_nt: TGTGCCAGCAGCTTGGGGTGGAGGGCGCGATACCAAGAGACCCAGTACTTC; cdr3_aa: CASSLGWRARYQETQYF
j_call: TRBJ2-7; v_call: TRBV4-3; d_call: -; clone_size: -; cdr3_nt: TGCGCCAGCAGCCAAGATAAGGGGTGGGGGTACGAGCAGTACTTC; cdr3_aa: CASSQDKGWGYEQYF
j_call: TRBJ1-5; v_call: TRBV6-2/TRBV6-3; d_call: -; clone_size: once; cdr3_nt: TGTGCCAGCAGTTACTCTGCGGGGACCGGACGGCCCCAGCATTTT; cdr3_aa: CASSYSAGTGRPQHF
j_call: TRBJ1-4; v_call: TRBV18; d_call: -; clone_size: -; cdr3_nt: TGTGCCAGCTCACTGCGGGGGGCGAGGGAAAAACTGTTTTTT; cdr3_aa: CASSLRGAREKLFF
j_call: TRBJ1-1; v_call: TRBV10-3; d_call: -; clone_size: -; cdr3_nt: TGTGCCACCTCCACAGGGAACACTGAAGCTTTCTTT; cdr3_aa: CATSTGNTEAFF
j_call: TRBJ1-5; v_call: TRBV28; d_call: TRBD1; clone_size: -; cdr3_nt: TGTGCCAGCATCCCCGGGACAGGGGTTTATCAGCCCCAGCATTTT; cdr3_aa: CASIPGTGVYQPQHF
j_call: TRBJ1-1; v_call: TRBV6-1; d_call: -; clone_size: -; cdr3_nt: TGTGCCACCTTCCAGGGAGAGTACACTGAAGCTTTCTTT; cdr3_aa: CATFQGEYTEAFF
j_call: TRBJ1-2; v_call: TRBV6-1; d_call: -; clone_size: -; cdr3_nt: TGTGCCAGCAGTGATTCCGGGATGGAGGGCTACACCTTC; cdr3_aa: CASSDSGMEGYTF
j_call: TRBJ1-2; v_call: TRBV29-1; d_call: TRBD1; clone_size: -; cdr3_nt: TGCAGCGCCGGGACAGGAGAAGGCTATGGCTACACCTTC; cdr3_aa: CSAGTGEGYGYTF
j_call: TRBJ1-1; v_call: TRBV19; d_call: -; clone_size: -; cdr3_nt: TGTGCCAGTAGTATAATGTCTATCTCTGAAGCTTTCTTT; cdr3_aa: CASSIMSISEAFF
j_call: TRBJ1-5; v_call: TRBV19; d_call: -; clone_size: once; cdr3_nt: TGTGCCAGTAGTATAGGGGGGGGGCCCAATCAGCCCCAGCATTTT; cdr3_aa: CASSIGGGPNQPQHF
j_call: TRBJ1-3; v_call: TRBV11-2; d_call: -; clone_size: -; cdr3_nt: TGTGCCAGCAGGGGTGGCGGCGGACCTGGAAACACCATATATTTT; cdr3_aa: CASRGGGGPGNTIYF
j_call: TRBJ1-5; v_call: TRBV30; d_call: -; clone_size: -; cdr3_nt: TGTGCCTGGAGTGTAGATGCCGATCGGCCCCAGCATTTT; cdr3_aa: CAWSVDADRPQHF
j_call: TRBJ1-2; v_call: TRBV2; d_call: -; clone_size: -; cdr3_nt: TGTGCCAGCAGTGAGTCACCTCGCGGGGGCTACACCTTC; cdr3_aa: CASSESPRGGYTF